These 13 T cell receptor beta chains share one sample of origin, sequenced in a study of T cell responses to AZD1222 COVID-19 vaccine. Only in-frame clones appear in the TCRdb table, and some are missing; sequencing was by immunoSEQ multiplex PCR. The data show 90,000 to 150,000 clones, with about nine tenths seen just once and almost 4.5% held by the top ten. The sequencing used peripheral blood, collected on day 0 of AZD1222 vaccination. The source of these receptors is an adult in good health.

This chain links TRBV7-9 with TRBJ2-5; 7 nucleotides align to TRBD1. The CDR3 has 16 amino acids. Trimming at V came to 5 bases and at J to 7 bases, leaving 16 bases not matched to a gene. The germline CDR1 and CDR2 sequences are SEHNR and FQNEAQ (reference sequence). The chain's CDR3 is CASSPNPGTVLGTQYF. The CDR3 nucleotides read TGTGCCAGCAGCCCAAATCCCGGGACAGTCTTAGGGACCCAGTACTTC.

This chain uses TRBV2 with TRBJ2-1; D possibly matches TRBD1 or TRBD2 (5 bases each). Germline CDR1 reads SNHLY; CDR2 reads FYNNEI. The CDR3 loop spans 14 amino acids. Between the trimmed V and J ends, which lost 8 bases and 4 bases, there was a span of 15 bases. The CDR3 loop is CASSGARGYNEQFF. Written as DNA, the CDR3 is TGTGCCAGCTCTGGGGCTAGAGGGTACAATGAGCAGTTCTTC.

The chain is built from TRBV14 and TRBJ2-1, with D maybe TRBD2 (5 bases). The germline V and J ends were trimmed by 4 bases and 8 bases, with 9 bases remaining between them. This CDR3 has 12 amino acids. Per the germline V gene, CDR1 is SGHDN and CDR2 is FVKESK. The CDR3 DNA sequence: TGTGCCAGCAGCCCTTCGGGATATGAGCAGTTCTTC. Its protein product is CASSPSGYEQFF.

The chain carries TRBV19 and TRBJ1-2; 8 bases match TRBD1. Trimming cost V 6 bases and J 1 base; bases outside gene matches: 10. The CDR3 runs 16 residues. Per the germline V gene, CDR1 is LNHDA and CDR2 is SQIVND (reference sequence). The CDR3 loop reads CASRKGRTGLNYGYTF. For the CDR3, the DNA is TGTGCCAGTAGAAAGGGGAGGACAGGGCTTAACTATGGCTACACCTTC.

The chain combines TRBV3-1 (or the pseudogene TRBV3-2) with TRBJ2-3, with a possible D match to TRBD2 (6 bases). Germline lookup yields CDR1 LGHDT and CDR2 YNNKEL (reference sequence). This CDR3 has 15 amino acids. V shed 8 bases and J shed 0 bases, with 15 bases lying between them. This chain's CDR3 is CASRRASASTDTQYF. The CDR3 coding sequence is TGTGCCAGCCGCCGGGCTAGCGCTAGCACAGATACGCAGTATTTT.

This clone has a single count. This chain uses TRBV18 with TRBJ2-7, with 8 bases fitting TRBD1. V was pared by 6 bases and J by 2 bases, with 9 bases of the junction left unmatched. Germline loops: CDR1 KGHSH, CDR2 LQKENI. The CDR3 runs 15 residues. This CDR3 is CASSQTGAGAYEQYF. The CDR3 nucleotides read TGTGCCAGCTCGCAGACAGGGGCAGGGGCCTACGAGCAGTACTTC.

This clone has only one observation. The genes are TRBV7-9 and TRBJ1-5, with 9 nucleotides matching TRBD1. Losses at the gene ends were 1 base for V and 5 bases for J; bases not matched to a gene: 0. CDR1 and CDR2 (germline): SEHNR, FQNEAQ (reference sequence). This CDR3 region has 14 residues. CDR3 protein: CASSLGQGDQPQHF. The DNA for the CDR3 is TGTGCCAGCAGCTTAGGACAGGGGGATCAGCCCCAGCATTTT.

The gene calls are TRBV5-1 and TRBJ2-3; 11 positions match TRBD2. Per the germline V gene, CDR1 is SGHRS and CDR2 is YFSETQ. V was pared by 4 bases and J by 10 bases, with 8 bases of the junction left unmatched. This CDR3 spans 14 amino acids. CDR3 DNA sequence: TGCGCCAGCAGCCCCGGGACTAGCGGATTGGCGCAGTATTTT. This encodes CASSPGTSGLAQYF.

CDR3 in amino acids: CAISDRASTDTQYF. CDR3 nucleotide sequence: TGTGCCATCAGTGACAGGGCGAGCACAGATACGCAGTATTTT. This rearrangement joins TRBV10-3 to TRBJ2-3; a possible D gene is TRBD1 (5 bases). V was trimmed by 3 bases and J by 0 bases, leaving 7 bases between them. The CDR3 sequence is 14 residues long. Germline V gives CDR1 ENHRY, CDR2 SYGVKD.

The rearrangement links TRBV2 to TRBJ1-2; D is ambiguous. Trimming cost V 5 bases and J 8 bases, with 12 bases left between them. The CDR3 has 12 amino acids. Germline V gene data show CDR1 as SNHLY and CDR2 as FYNNEI. DNA for the CDR3: TGTGCCAGCAGTAACCGTGCTAGAGGCTACACCTTC. It translates to CASSNRARGYTF. Variable domain in full (rest from reference TRBV2 and TRBJ1-2): EPEVTQTPSHQVTQMGQEVILRCVPISNHLYFYWYRQILGQKVEFLVSFYNNEISEKSEIFDDQFSVERPDGSNFTLKIRSTKLEDSAMYFCASSNRARGYTFGSGTRLTVV.

This clone appeared once. The chain joins TRBV6-1 to TRBJ2-7; 8 positions match TRBD2. Germline CDR1 reads MNHNS; CDR2 reads SASEGT. The CDR3 is 18 residues long. V was pared by 0 bases and J by 3 bases, with 13 bases of the junction left unmatched. Here the CDR3 DNA reads TGTGCCAGCAGTGAAGCGGTATTCGGCGGGAGGCACTTCTACGAGCAGTACTTC. The encoded protein is CASSEAVFGGRHFYEQYF.

The genes are TRBV2 and TRBJ2-1; possibly TRBD2 for D (6 bases). CDR3 length equals 15 residues. Germline V gene lookup returns CDR1 SNHLY and CDR2 FYNNEI. Trimming pared 0 bases from V and 5 bases from J, leaving 11 bases between. CDR3 DNA sequence: TGTGCCAGCAGTGAAGCCCCTAGCGTCCACAATGAGCAGTTCTTC. As protein: CASSEAPSVHNEQFF.

The chain combines TRBV3-1 (or the pseudogene TRBV3-2) with TRBJ2-4, with D tentatively TRBD1 or TRBD2 (5 bases each). This CDR3 has 16 residues. V dropped 0 bases and J dropped 3 bases, with 12 bases sitting between them. In germline, CDR1 is LGHDT, CDR2 YNNKEL (reference sequence). CDR3 protein: CASSQETARGKNIQYF. In nucleotides, the CDR3 is TGTGCCAGCAGCCAAGAGACAGCCCGGGGCAAAAACATTCAGTACTTC.